Below are 5 T cell receptor beta chains sequenced from a single sample in a study of memory CD4+ T cells and cytomegalovirus serostatus. The sort gate was single viable CD3+CD4+CD8-CD45RO+ cells for memory CD4+ T cells. Profiling relied on immunoSEQ multiplex PCR, and the TCRdb table lists in-frame clones only, not all of them. The sample records 56,000 or so clones, around 81% being singletons. The sequenced material came from memory CD4+ T cells from blood. All receptors come from an adult in good health and CMV-seronegative. Some clones in this sample may be carry-over from other donors' samples.

This chain connects TRBV4-2 to TRBJ2-2; D unclear. Trimming took off 1 base at V and 6 bases at J, with 9 bases between the two ends. The V gene's germline CDR1 is LGHNA and CDR2 YNFKEQ. This CDR3 is built from 14 residues. The CDR3 loop is CASSQASSPGELFF. CDR3 in DNA: TGTGCCAGCAGCCAAGCGAGCTCCCCCGGGGAGCTGTTTTTT.

The gene calls are TRBV14 and TRBJ1-1; D call uncertain. This CDR3 has 16 amino acids. Germline CDR1 and CDR2: SGHDN and FVKESK. The V end lost 3 bases, the J end lost 2 bases, and 16 bases lay between the germline ends. CDR3 protein: CASSQALGIGNTEAFF. In nucleotides, the CDR3 is TGTGCCAGCAGCCAGGCCCTAGGGATTGGTAACACTGAAGCTTTCTTT.

The chain uses TRBV27 and TRBJ1-5, with D tentatively TRBD1 (6 bases). This CDR3 region has 16 residues. The germline gives CDR1 MNHEY, CDR2 SMNVEV (reference sequence). V was clipped by 2 bases and J by 0 bases, with 11 bases between them. The CDR3 sequence: CASSLRGTNSNQPQHF. Written as DNA, the CDR3 is TGTGCCAGCAGTTTAAGGGGGACTAATAGCAATCAGCCCCAGCATTTT.

The V gene is TRBV4-3, the J gene TRBJ2-1, with D unresolved. Germline CDR1 LGHNA, CDR2 YSLEER. The CDR3 covers 17 residues. V was pared by 1 base and J by 0 bases, with 13 bases between. The CDR3 reads CASSQGRSRTSYNEQFF. DNA for the CDR3: TGCGCCAGCAGCCAAGGCCGAAGTAGGACCTCCTACAATGAGCAGTTCTTC.

The rearrangement links TRBV15 to TRBJ1-1; TRBD1 is a possible D gene (6 bases). Germline V gene data show CDR1 as LNHNV and CDR2 as YYDKDF (reference sequence). V was pared by 5 bases and J by 0 bases, with 19 bases between. This CDR3 region has 17 residues. The CDR3 is CATSGTRGTPLNTEAFF. CDR3 nucleotides: TGTGCCACCAGCGGGACCCGTGGGACACCCTTGAACACTGAAGCTTTCTTT. The full variable domain, in which reference TRBV15 and TRBJ1-1 provide the parts outside the CDR3, is DAMVIQNPRYQVTQFGKPVTLSCSQTLNHNVMYWYQQKSSQAPKLLFHYYDKDFNNEADTPDNFQSRRPNTSFCFLDIRSPGLGDTAMYLCATSGTRGTPLNTEAFFGQGTRLTVV.